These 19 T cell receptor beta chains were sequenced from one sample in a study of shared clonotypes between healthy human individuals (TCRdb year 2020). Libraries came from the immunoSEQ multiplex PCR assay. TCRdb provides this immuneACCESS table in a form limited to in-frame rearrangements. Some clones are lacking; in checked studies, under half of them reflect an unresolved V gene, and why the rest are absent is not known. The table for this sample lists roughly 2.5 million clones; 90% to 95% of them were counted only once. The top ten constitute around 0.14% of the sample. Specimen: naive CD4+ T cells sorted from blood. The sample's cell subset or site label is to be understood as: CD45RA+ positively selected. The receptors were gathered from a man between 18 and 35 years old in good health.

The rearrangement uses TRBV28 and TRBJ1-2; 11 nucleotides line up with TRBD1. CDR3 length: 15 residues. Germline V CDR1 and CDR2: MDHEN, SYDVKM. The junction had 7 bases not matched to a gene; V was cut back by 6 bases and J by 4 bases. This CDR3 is CASRNGDRGFYGYTF. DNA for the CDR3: TGTGCCAGCAGGAATGGGGACAGGGGGTTCTATGGCTACACCTTC.

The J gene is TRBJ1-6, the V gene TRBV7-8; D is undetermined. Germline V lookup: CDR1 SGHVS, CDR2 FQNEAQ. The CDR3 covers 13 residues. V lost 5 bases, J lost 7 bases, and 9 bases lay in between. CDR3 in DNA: TGTGCCAGCAGCCCCAGTTTCAATTCACCCCTCCACTTT. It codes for CASSPSFNSPLHF.

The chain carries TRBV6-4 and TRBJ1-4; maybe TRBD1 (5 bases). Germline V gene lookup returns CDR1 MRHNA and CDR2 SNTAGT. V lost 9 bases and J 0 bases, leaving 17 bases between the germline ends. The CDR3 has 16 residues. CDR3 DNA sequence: TGTGCCAGGACGGACATTAGCTACGCAACTAATGAAAAACTGTTTTTT. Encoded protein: CARTDISYATNEKLFF.

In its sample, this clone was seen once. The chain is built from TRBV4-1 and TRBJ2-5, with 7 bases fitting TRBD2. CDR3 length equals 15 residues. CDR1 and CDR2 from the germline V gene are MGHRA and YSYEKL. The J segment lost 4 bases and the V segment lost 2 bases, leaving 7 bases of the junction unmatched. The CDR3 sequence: CASSQPRGGLETQYF. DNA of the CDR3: TGCGCCAGCAGCCAACCGCGGGGAGGGTTAGAGACCCAGTACTTC.

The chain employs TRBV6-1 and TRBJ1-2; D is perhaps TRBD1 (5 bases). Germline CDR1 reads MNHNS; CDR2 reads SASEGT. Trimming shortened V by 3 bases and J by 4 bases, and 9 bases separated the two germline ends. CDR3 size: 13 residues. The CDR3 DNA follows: TGTGCCAGCAGTGACTCAGGGCCCTATGGCTACACCTTC. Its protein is CASSDSGPYGYTF.

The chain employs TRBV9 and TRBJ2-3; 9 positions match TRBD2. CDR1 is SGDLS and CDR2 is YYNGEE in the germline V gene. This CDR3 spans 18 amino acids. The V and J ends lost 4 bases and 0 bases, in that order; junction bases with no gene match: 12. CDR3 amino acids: CASSLTSGHFSSTDTQYF. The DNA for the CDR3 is TGTGCCAGCAGCCTGACTAGCGGTCACTTTTCTAGCACAGATACGCAGTATTTT. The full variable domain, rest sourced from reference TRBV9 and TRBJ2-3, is DSGVTQTPKHLITATGQRVTLRCSPRSGDLSVYWYQQSLDQGLQFLIQYYNGEERAKGNILERFSAQQFPDLHSELNLSSLELGDSALYFCASSLTSGHFSSTDTQYFGPGTRLTVL.

CDR3 sequence: CASSLSPAGTEAFF. CDR3 nucleotides: TGTGCCAGCAGCTTATCCCCTGCGGGCACTGAAGCTTTCTTT. The V gene is TRBV11-3, the J gene TRBJ1-1; D not resolved. CDR3 length: 14 residues. The germline gives CDR1 SGHNT, CDR2 YENEEA. V was trimmed by 2 bases and J by 4 bases, leaving 11 bases between them.

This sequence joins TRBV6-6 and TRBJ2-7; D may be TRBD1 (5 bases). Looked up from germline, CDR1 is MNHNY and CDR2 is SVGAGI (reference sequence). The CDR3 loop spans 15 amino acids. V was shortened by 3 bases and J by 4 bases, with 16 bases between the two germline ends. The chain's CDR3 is CASSYGSTRAYEQYF. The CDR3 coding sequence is TGTGCCAGCAGTTATGGCAGCACCAGGGCTTACGAGCAGTACTTC.

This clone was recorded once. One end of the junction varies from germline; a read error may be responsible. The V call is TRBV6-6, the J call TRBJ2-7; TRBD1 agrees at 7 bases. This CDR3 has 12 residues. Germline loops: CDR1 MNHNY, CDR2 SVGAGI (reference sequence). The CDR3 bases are TGTGCCAGCAGTTACGGTCAGGGGGAGCGGTACTTC. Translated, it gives CASSYGQGERYF.

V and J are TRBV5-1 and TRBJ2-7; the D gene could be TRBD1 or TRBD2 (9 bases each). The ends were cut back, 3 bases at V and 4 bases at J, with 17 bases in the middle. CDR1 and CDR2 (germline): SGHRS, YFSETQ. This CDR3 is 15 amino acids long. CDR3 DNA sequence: TGCGCCAGCAGCTCTAGCGGGACAGGGCCTTACGAGCAGTACTTC. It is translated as CASSSSGTGPYEQYF. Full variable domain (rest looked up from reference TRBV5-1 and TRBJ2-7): KAGVTQTPRYLIKTRGQQVTLSCSPISGHRSVSWYQQTPGQGLQFLFEYFSETQRNKGNFPGRFSGRQFSNSRSEMNVSTLELGDSALYLCASSSSGTGPYEQYFGPGTRLTVT.

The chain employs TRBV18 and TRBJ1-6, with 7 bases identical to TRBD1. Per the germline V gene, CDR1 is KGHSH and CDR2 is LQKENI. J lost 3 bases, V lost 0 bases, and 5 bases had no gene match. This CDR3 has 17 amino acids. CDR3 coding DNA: TGTGCCAGCTCACCACCCAGCGGGACAGTCTATAATTCACCCCTCCACTTT. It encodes CASSPPSGTVYNSPLHF.

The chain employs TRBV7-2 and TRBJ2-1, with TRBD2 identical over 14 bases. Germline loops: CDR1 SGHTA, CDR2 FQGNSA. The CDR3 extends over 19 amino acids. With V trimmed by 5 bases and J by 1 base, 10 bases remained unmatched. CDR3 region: CASSLTGTSGGPSYNEQFF. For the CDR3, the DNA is TGTGCCAGCAGCCTGACCGGGACTAGCGGGGGCCCATCCTACAATGAGCAGTTCTTC.

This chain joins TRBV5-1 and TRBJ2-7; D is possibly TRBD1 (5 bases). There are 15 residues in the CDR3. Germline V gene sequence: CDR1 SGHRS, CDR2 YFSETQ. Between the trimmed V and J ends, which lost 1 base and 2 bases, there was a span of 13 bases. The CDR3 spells CASSLSGRAPYEQYF. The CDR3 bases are TGCGCCAGCAGCTTGTCTGGCAGGGCTCCCTACGAGCAGTACTTC.

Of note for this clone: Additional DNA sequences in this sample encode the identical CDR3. The CDR3 nucleotides read TGTGCCAGCAGGGGAGCCTACGAGCAGTACTTC. It encodes CASRGAYEQYF. The chain employs TRBV27 and TRBJ2-7; D is possibly TRBD2 (5 bases). Trimming shortened V by 6 bases and J by 2 bases, and 5 bases separated the two germline ends. Per germline, CDR1 MNHEY and CDR2 SMNVEV (reference sequence). The CDR3 consists of 11 residues.

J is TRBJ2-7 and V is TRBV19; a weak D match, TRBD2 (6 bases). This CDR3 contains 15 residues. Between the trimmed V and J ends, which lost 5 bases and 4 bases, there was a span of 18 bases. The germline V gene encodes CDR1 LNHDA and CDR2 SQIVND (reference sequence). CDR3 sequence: CASSLTDGRGYEQYF. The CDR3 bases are TGTGCCAGTAGTTTAACGGACGGGAGAGGGTACGAGCAGTACTTC.

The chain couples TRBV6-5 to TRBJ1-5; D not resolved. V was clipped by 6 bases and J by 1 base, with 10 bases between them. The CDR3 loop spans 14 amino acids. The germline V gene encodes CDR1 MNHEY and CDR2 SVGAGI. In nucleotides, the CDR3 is TGTGCCAGCAGCACTATGGACAGCAATCAGCCCCAGCATTTT. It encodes CASSTMDSNQPQHF.

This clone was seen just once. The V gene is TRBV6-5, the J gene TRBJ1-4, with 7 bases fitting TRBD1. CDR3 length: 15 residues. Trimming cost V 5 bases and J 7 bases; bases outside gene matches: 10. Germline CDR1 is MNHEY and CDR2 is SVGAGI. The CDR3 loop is CASSRLTGSGEKLFF. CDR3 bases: TGTGCCAGCAGTCGACTGACAGGGTCGGGTGAAAAACTGTTTTTT.

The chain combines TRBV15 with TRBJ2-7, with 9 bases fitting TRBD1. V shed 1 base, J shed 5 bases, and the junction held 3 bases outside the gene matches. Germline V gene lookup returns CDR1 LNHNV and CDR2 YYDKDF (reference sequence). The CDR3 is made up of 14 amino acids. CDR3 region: CATSRAQGANEQYF. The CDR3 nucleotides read TGTGCCACCAGCAGAGCACAGGGGGCGAACGAGCAGTACTTC. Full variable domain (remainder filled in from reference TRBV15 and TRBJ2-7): DAMVIQNPRYQVTQFGKPVTLSCSQTLNHNVMYWYQQKSSQAPKLLFHYYDKDFNNEADTPDNFQSRRPNTSFCFLDIRSPGLGDTAMYLCATSRAQGANEQYFGPGTRLTVT.

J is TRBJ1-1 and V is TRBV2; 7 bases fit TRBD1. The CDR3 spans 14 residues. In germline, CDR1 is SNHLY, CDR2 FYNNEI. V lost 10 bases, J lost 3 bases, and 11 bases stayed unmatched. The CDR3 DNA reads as TGTGCCACCGCCGTGTACAGGGGCGACACTGAAGCTTTCTTT. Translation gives CATAVYRGDTEAFF. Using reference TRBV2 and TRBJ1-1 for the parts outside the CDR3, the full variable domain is EPEVTQTPSHQVTQMGQEVILRCVPISNHLYFYWYRQILGQKVEFLVSFYNNEISEKSEIFDDQFSVERPDGSNFTLKIRSTKLEDSAMYFCATAVYRGDTEAFFGQGTRLTVV.